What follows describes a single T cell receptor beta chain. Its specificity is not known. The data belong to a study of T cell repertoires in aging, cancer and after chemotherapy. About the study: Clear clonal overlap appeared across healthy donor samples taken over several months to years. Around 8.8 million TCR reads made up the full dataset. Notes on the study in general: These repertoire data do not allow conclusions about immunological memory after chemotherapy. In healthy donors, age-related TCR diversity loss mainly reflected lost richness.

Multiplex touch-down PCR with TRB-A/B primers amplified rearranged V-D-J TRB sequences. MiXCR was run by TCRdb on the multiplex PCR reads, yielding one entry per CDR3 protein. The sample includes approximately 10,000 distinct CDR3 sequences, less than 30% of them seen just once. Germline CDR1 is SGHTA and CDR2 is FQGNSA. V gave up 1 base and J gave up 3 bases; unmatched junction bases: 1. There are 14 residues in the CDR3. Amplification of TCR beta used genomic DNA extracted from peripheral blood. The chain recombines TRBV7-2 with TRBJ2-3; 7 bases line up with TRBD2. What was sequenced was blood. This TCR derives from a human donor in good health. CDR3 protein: CASSLGEGTDTQYF. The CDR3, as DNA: TGTGCCAGCAGCTTAGGGGAGGGAACAGATACGCAGTATTTT. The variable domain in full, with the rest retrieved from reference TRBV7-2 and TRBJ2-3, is GAGVSQSPSNKVTEKGKDVELRCDPISGHTALYWYRQSLGQGLEFLIYFQGNSAPDKSGLPSDRFSAERTGGSVSTLTIQRTQQEDSAVYLCASSLGEGTDTQYFGPGTRLTVL.